This T cell receptor (beta chain) stems from a study of cytomegalovirus exposure and HLA in healthy donors. Study outcomes and limitations: According to an earlier analysis, most TCR beta V segments yielded productive rearrangements about 87% or about 30% of the time. Associated with cytomegalovirus, according to the listing, were 150 to 200 TCR beta chains.

Healthy bone marrow donors supplied every sample. With regard to this clone: Its target is not known.

This CDR3 has 14 residues. V lost 4 bases and J lost 0, with 10 bases in between. Per germline, CDR1 SGHTA and CDR2 FQGNSA. The study ran its PCR with 60 Vbeta and 13 Jbeta primers. Method: immunoSEQ multiplex PCR; TCRdb's copy keeps in-frame clones and lacks some. The sample features over 200,000 clones, with roughly 0.98% in its top ten. The chain is built from TRBV7-2 and TRBJ2-7; possible D gene TRBD2, 5 bases. The TCR originated in a woman younger than 45 in good health and CMV-seropositive. Sequencing was carried out using PBMCs. The CDR3 DNA reads TGTGCCAGCAGCTCCAGCGGTAGCTCCTACGAGCAGTACTTC. Its protein is CASSSSGSSYEQYF. The whole variable domain, remainder taken from reference TRBV7-2 and TRBJ2-7, is GAGVSQSPSNKVTEKGKDVELRCDPISGHTALYWYRQSLGQGLEFLIYFQGNSAPDKSGLPSDRFSAERTGGSVSTLTIQRTQQEDSAVYLCASSSSGSSYEQYFGPGTRLTVT.